These 24 T cell receptor beta chains were sequenced from one sample in a study of cytomegalovirus exposure and HLA in healthy donors. Use of 60 Vbeta and 13 Jbeta primers characterized the PCR. Measured with immunoSEQ multiplex PCR; TCRdb has only the in-frame clones, and not every one. The sample has 180,000 or so clones, around three quarters seen once; the top ten hold 1.5% to 2%. The sample was PBMCs. These receptor sequences come from a woman in her 30s in good health and CMV-seronegative.

As concerns this clone: An end of the junction does not agree with germline; a read error may underlie this. The V gene is TRBV7-3, the J gene TRBJ2-2, with a weak D call TRBD2 (6 bases). This CDR3 is built from 17 residues. CDR1 is SGHTA and CDR2 is FQGTGA in the germline V gene. CDR3 residues: CASSLRSAGSNTGELFF. The CDR3 DNA sequence: TGTGCCAGCAGTTTAAGATCGGCGGGGTCGAACACCGGGGAGCTGTTTTTT.

This clone was detected only a few times. The J gene is TRBJ2-7, the V gene TRBV19; 9 nucleotides line up with TRBD1. Germline CDR1 is LNHDA and CDR2 is SQIVND (reference sequence). This CDR3 is 18 amino acids long. The ends lost 1 base at V and 0 bases at J; junction bases unmatched: 10. The CDR3 here is CASSIGGTGYLSSYEQYF. As DNA, the CDR3 is TGTGCCAGTAGTATAGGCGGGACAGGGTACCTGAGCTCCTACGAGCAGTACTTC.

This chain joins TRBV30 and TRBJ2-3; 9 nucleotides line up with TRBD2. Unmatched junction bases numbered 12, after V lost 4 bases and J lost 7 bases. The CDR3 is 15 residues long. Germline CDR1 and CDR2: GTSNPN and SVGIG (reference sequence). The CDR3 DNA is TGTGCCTGGATGCCGGGAGCGGGGGGCTTCAATACGCAGTATTTT. Its translation: CAWMPGAGGFNTQYF. The full variable domain, its missing parts supplied by reference TRBV30 and TRBJ2-3, is SQTIHQWPATLVQPVGSPLSLECTVEGTSNPNLYWYRQAAGRGLQLLFYSVGIGQISSEVPQNLSASRPQDRQFILSSKKLLLSDSGFYLCAWMPGAGGFNTQYFGPGTRLTVL.

This sequence joins TRBV18 and TRBJ1-3; D is unclear. The CDR3 has 17 amino acids. From germline, CDR1 is KGHSH and CDR2 LQKENI. V lost 3 bases, J lost 0 bases, and 15 bases lay in between. The CDR3 DNA follows: TGTGCCAGCTCACCGTTAGATGAGAACCTCTCTGGAAACACCATATATTTT. This sequence encodes CASSPLDENLSGNTIYF.

The chain joins TRBV15 to TRBJ2-5; D may be TRBD1 (5 bases). Trimming removed 4 bases at V and 2 bases at J, with 11 bases between. The germline V gene has CDR1 LNHNV and CDR2 YYDKDF (reference sequence). The CDR3 consists of 14 residues. The CDR3 bases are TGTGCCACCAGCAATGGGCCAGGGCAAGAGACCCAGTACTTC. This sequence encodes CATSNGPGQETQYF.

V gene TRBV4-3 combines with J gene TRBJ1-6; 7 nucleotides align to TRBD1. The V gene's germline CDR1 is LGHNA and CDR2 YSLEER. The CDR3 loop spans 17 amino acids. V lost 0 bases to trimming and J lost 4 bases; unmatched junction nucleotides: 6. The CDR3 nucleotides are TGCGCCAGCAGCCAAGAAGGAGGCAGGGGGTATAATTCACCCCTCCACTTT. It is translated as CASSQEGGRGYNSPLHF.

The V call is TRBV6-5, the J call TRBJ1-2; D is ambiguous. The CDR3 totals 13 residues. V lost 2 bases, J lost 1 base, and 5 bases lay in between. The germline V gene has CDR1 MNHEY and CDR2 SVGAGI. The CDR3 DNA follows: TGTGCCAGCAGTTACGTTCTTAACTATGGCTACACCTTC. Translated, it gives CASSYVLNYGYTF.

The genes are TRBV2 and TRBJ2-1, with no clear D. The CDR3 has 14 amino acids. The V end lost 0 bases, the J end lost 9 bases, and 12 bases lay between the germline ends. Germline V CDR1 and CDR2: SNHLY, FYNNEI. CDR3 sequence reads: CASSEALPYAEQFF. CDR3 coding DNA: TGTGCCAGCAGTGAAGCGCTACCTTACGCTGAGCAGTTCTTC.

The sample holds one count of this clone. The chain links TRBV7-3 to TRBJ2-2; TRBD2 agrees at 8 bases. The J segment lost 0 bases and the V segment lost 2 bases, leaving 14 bases of the junction unmatched. The CDR3 length is 20 residues. Germline lookup yields CDR1 SGHTA and CDR2 FQGTGA. The CDR3 here is CASSLLPPDWRGANTGELFF. The CDR3 bases are TGTGCCAGCAGCTTACTACCCCCGGATTGGCGGGGGGCGAACACCGGGGAGCTGTTTTTT.

V is TRBV6-5 and J is TRBJ2-5; D unresolved. CDR1 is MNHEY and CDR2 is SVGAGI in the germline V gene. Trimming pared 5 bases from V and 5 bases from J, leaving 12 bases between. CDR3 length: 13 residues. CDR3: CASSVSRVETQYF. For the CDR3, the DNA is TGTGCCAGCAGTGTTTCTCGGGTGGAGACCCAGTACTTC.

The V call is TRBV6-5, the J call TRBJ2-1; TRBD2 matches at 14 bases. The CDR3 extends over 15 amino acids. Germline trimming cut 7 bases from V and 7 bases from J; bases unmatched to any gene: 6. Germline assignment: CDR1 MNHEY and CDR2 SVGAGI. CDR3 sequence reads: CASTRLAGGANEQFF. CDR3 sequence (DNA): TGTGCCAGCACCCGACTAGCGGGGGGGGCTAATGAGCAGTTCTTC.

This chain joins TRBV7-8 and TRBJ2-7; TRBD1 matches 8 bases. The V gene end was trimmed by 5 bases and the J gene end by 0 bases; junction bases not matched to a gene: 15. Germline V lookup: CDR1 SGHVS, CDR2 FQNEAQ. This CDR3 is 18 amino acids long. CDR3 DNA sequence: TGTGCCAGCAGCGCGAGACCTCCGGGACAGGCGAACTCCTACGAGCAGTACTTC. Residues: CASSARPPGQANSYEQYF.

The chain is built from TRBV11-3 and TRBJ2-7, with D hard to call. The CDR3 spans 11 residues. Trimming stripped 10 bases from V and 2 bases from J, with 9 bases between. Germline CDR1 and CDR2: SGHNT and YENEEA. CDR3: CATPYAYEQYF. Written as DNA, the CDR3 is TGTGCCACCCCCTATGCCTACGAGCAGTACTTC.

The chain recombines TRBV5-1 with TRBJ2-7, with TRBD1 identical over 10 bases. With V trimmed by 3 bases and J by 0 bases, 3 bases remained unmatched. This CDR3 is 15 amino acids long. The germline V gene has CDR1 SGHRS and CDR2 YFSETQ. The CDR3 reads CASSSGQGVSYEQYF. CDR3 sequence (DNA): TGCGCCAGCAGCTCCGGACAGGGGGTCTCCTACGAGCAGTACTTC.

V and J are TRBV6-5 and TRBJ2-7, with D maybe TRBD1 (6 bases). The CDR3 is 16 residues long. V lost 1 base and J lost 6, with 19 bases in between. The germline gives CDR1 MNHEY, CDR2 SVGAGI. Here the CDR3 reads CASSYWSGASSGEQYF. The CDR3 nucleotides read TGTGCCAGCAGTTACTGGTCAGGGGCAAGTTCAGGCGAGCAGTACTTC.

A note on this clone: One junction end disagrees with the germline gene, perhaps due to a read error. The rearrangement joins TRBV4-2 to TRBJ1-1, with 11 positions matching TRBD1. Per germline, CDR1 LGHNA and CDR2 YNFKEQ. The length of the CDR3 is 16 residues. CDR3: CASIQGTGGRRTEAFF. As DNA, the CDR3 is TGTGCCAGCATCCAAGGGACAGGGGGAAGACGTACTGAAGCTTTCTTT.

The chain carries TRBV6-5 and TRBJ1-1; no definite D call. The CDR3 covers 14 residues. V was trimmed by 5 bases and J by 3 bases, leaving 13 bases between them. CDR1 is MNHEY, CDR2 SVGAGI, per germline. CDR3 DNA: TGTGCCAGCAGTCCGCCGTGGGAGGACACTGAAGCTTTCTTT. Protein product: CASSPPWEDTEAFF.

The chain joins TRBV15 to TRBJ1-2, with a possible D match to TRBD1 (6 bases). V was cut by 0 bases and J by 2 bases, with 7 bases left in between. Germline V gene sequence: CDR1 LNHNV, CDR2 YYDKDF (reference sequence). The CDR3 totals 14 residues. This chain's CDR3 is CATSRDGQNYGYTF. For the CDR3, the DNA is TGTGCCACCAGCAGAGATGGACAGAACTATGGCTACACCTTC. The full variable domain, with the rest looked up from reference TRBV15 and TRBJ1-2, is DAMVIQNPRYQVTQFGKPVTLSCSQTLNHNVMYWYQQKSSQAPKLLFHYYDKDFNNEADTPDNFQSRRPNTSFCFLDIRSPGLGDTAMYLCATSRDGQNYGYTFGSGTRLTVV.

This clone was counted a few times. The chain recombines TRBV6-1 with TRBJ2-5; TRBD2 agrees at 11 bases. The CDR3 runs to 15 residues. Germline loops: CDR1 MNHNS, CDR2 SASEGT. Trimming at V came to 5 bases and at J to 3 bases, leaving 5 bases not matched to a gene. CDR3 sequence reads: CASSPLAGGEETQYF. The CDR3 nucleotides are TGTGCCAGCAGTCCCTTAGCGGGGGGGGAAGAGACCCAGTACTTC.

Note on this clone: Given a much more abundant clone one base away, this may be a read error. The genes are TRBV5-5 and TRBJ2-7; no clear D. Trimming pared 0 bases from V and 0 bases from J, leaving 4 bases between. Per germline, CDR1 SGHKS and CDR2 YYEKEE (reference sequence). This CDR3 comprises 13 residues. Written as DNA, the CDR3 is TGTGCCAGCAGCTTGGAGAGCTCCTACGAGCAGTACTTC. It encodes CASSLESSYEQYF.

This sequence joins TRBV6-6 and TRBJ1-4; 7 bases match TRBD1. Germline values: CDR1 MNHNY, CDR2 SVGAGI (reference sequence). This CDR3 is built from 13 residues. V lost 6 bases to trimming and J lost 7 bases; unmatched junction nucleotides: 5. The CDR3 coding sequence is TGTGCCAGCAGGATCACAGGGGTTGAAAAACTGTTTTTT. This translates into CASRITGVEKLFF.

This sequence joins TRBV7-2 and TRBJ1-6, with no clear D. The V gene's germline CDR1 is SGHTA and CDR2 FQGNSA. The CDR3 has 16 amino acids. Between the trimmed V and J ends, which lost 5 bases and 7 bases, there was a span of 18 bases. The chain's CDR3 is CASSLLRSGLNSPLHF. CDR3 coding DNA: TGTGCCAGCAGCCTCCTCAGATCTGGGCTCAATTCACCCCTCCACTTT.

The chain has TRBV4-2 and TRBJ2-2, with D tentatively TRBD2 (6 bases). The length of the CDR3 is 14 residues. From germline, CDR1 is LGHNA and CDR2 YNFKEQ. V was shortened by 4 bases and J by 6 bases, with 12 bases between the two germline ends. CDR3 region: CASSPTLAAGELFF. The CDR3, as DNA: TGTGCCAGCAGCCCAACACTAGCTGCCGGGGAGCTGTTTTTT.

This chain uses TRBV7-8 with TRBJ2-3, with D unresolved. CDR1 and CDR2 (germline): SGHVS, FQNEAQ. The CDR3 loop spans 12 amino acids. V was cut by 5 bases and J by 4 bases, with 7 bases left in between. The CDR3 DNA follows: TGTGCCAGCAGCCAACGGGCAGATACGCAGTATTTT. Its translation: CASSQRADTQYF.